These 5 T cell receptor beta chains share one sample of origin, sequenced in a study of patients and donors after allogeneic stem cell transplantation. TCRdb re-derived calls from the RT-PCR reads in MiXCR, one entry per CDR3 protein. The repertoire holds 800,000 to 1,000,000 distinct CDR3 sequences, with roughly 18% as singletons. The specimen was blood, either unsorted or a sorted T cell fraction (not recorded which). The source is a human donor who was either an allogeneic HSCT recipient or a stem cell or donor lymphocyte infusion donor (not recorded which). It is not recorded whose cells these are; they may come from a transplant donor.

The chain has TRBV21-1 and TRBJ1-2; TRBD1 was called by the table and not checked on the DNA. TRBV21-1 is a recognized pseudogene. The CDR3 contains 14 residues. CDR3 DNA sequence: TGTGCCAGCAGCAAACGGGGGATAGGCTATGGCTACACCTTC. Protein product: CASSKRGIGYGYTF.

The chain has TRBV7-9 and TRBJ1-1; 10 nucleotides line up with TRBD1. J was trimmed by 4 bases and V by 6 bases; bases with no gene match: 8. Germline CDR1 is SEHNR and CDR2 is FQNEAQ (reference sequence). The CDR3 extends over 15 amino acids. CDR3 amino acids: CASRGATGGSTEAFF. The CDR3 DNA follows: TGTGCCAGCAGAGGGGCGACAGGGGGCTCCACTGAAGCTTTCTTT.

The chain links TRBV9 to TRBJ1-3, with unresolved D. From germline, CDR1 is SGDLS and CDR2 YYNGEE. CDR3 length: 13 amino acids. Trimming took off 3 bases at V and 2 bases at J, with 6 bases between the two ends. CDR3 DNA sequence: TGTGCCAGCAGCGACTCGGCTGGAAACACCATATATTTT. It is translated as CASSDSAGNTIYF. Based on the CDR3 plus reference TRBV9 and TRBJ1-3, the full variable domain is DSGVTQTPKHLITATGQRVTLRCSPRSGDLSVYWYQQSLDQGLQFLIQYYNGEERAKGNILERFSAQQFPDLHSELNLSSLELGDSALYFCASSDSAGNTIYFGEGSWLTVV.

This clonotype was picked up a small number of times. The V call is TRBV9, the J call TRBJ2-7; unclear D gene. V was pared by 2 bases and J by 2 bases, with 11 bases between. The germline gives CDR1 SGDLS, CDR2 YYNGEE. The CDR3 spans 14 residues. CDR3 sequence (DNA): TGTGCCAGCAGCGTGTCTGGAGATCCCTACGAGCAGTACTTC. Its protein product is CASSVSGDPYEQYF. Full variable domain (outside the CDR3, taken from reference TRBV9 and TRBJ2-7): DSGVTQTPKHLITATGQRVTLRCSPRSGDLSVYWYQQSLDQGLQFLIQYYNGEERAKGNILERFSAQQFPDLHSELNLSSLELGDSALYFCASSVSGDPYEQYFGPGTRLTVT.

This clonotype was seen many times. The rearrangement uses TRBV29-1 and TRBJ2-7, with D possibly TRBD1 on 6 matching bases. Between the trimmed V and J ends, which lost 4 bases and 2 bases, there was a span of 15 bases. The length of the CDR3 is 14 residues. The V gene's germline CDR1 is SQVTM and CDR2 ANQGSEA. The CDR3 DNA is TGCAGCGTTGGAGAGGCAGGGGTTCCCTACGAGCAGTACTTC. Translation: CSVGEAGVPYEQYF.